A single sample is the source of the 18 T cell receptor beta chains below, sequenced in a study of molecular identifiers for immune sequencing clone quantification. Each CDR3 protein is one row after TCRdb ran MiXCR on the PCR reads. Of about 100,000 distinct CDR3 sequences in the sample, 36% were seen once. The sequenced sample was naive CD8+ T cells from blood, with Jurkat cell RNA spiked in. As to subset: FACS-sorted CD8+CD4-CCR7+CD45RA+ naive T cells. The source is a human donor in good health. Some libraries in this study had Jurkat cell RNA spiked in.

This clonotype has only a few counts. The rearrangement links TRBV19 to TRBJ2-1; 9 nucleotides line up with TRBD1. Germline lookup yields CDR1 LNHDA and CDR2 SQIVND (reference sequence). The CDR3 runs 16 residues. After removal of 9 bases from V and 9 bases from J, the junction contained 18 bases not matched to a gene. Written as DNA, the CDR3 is TGTGCCAGCAATTCCCATCGGACAGGGGACTTCGGTGAGCAGTTCTTC. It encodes CASNSHRTGDFGEQFF.

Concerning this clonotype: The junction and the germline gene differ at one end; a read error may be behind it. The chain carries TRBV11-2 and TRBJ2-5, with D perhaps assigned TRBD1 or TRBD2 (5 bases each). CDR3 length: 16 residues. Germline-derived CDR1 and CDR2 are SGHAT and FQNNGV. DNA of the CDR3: TGTGCCAGCAGCTTAGTGGTCGGGGCGGAGCAAGAGACCCGGTACTTC. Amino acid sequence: CASSLVVGAEQETRYF.

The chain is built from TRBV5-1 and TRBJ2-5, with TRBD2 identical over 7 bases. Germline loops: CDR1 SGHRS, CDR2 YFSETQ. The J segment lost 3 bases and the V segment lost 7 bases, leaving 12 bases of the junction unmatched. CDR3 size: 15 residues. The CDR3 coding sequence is TGCGCCAGCGCTCCCGGGTGGCGGGAGAAAGAGACCCAGTACTTC. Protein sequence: CASAPGWREKETQYF.

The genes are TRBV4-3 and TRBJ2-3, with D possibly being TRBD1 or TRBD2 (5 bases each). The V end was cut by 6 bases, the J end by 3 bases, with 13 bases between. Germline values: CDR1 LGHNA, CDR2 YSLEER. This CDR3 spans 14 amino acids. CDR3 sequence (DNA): TGCGCCAGCAGACAGGAGGCGTGGACAGATACGCAGTATTTT. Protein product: CASRQEAWTDTQYF.

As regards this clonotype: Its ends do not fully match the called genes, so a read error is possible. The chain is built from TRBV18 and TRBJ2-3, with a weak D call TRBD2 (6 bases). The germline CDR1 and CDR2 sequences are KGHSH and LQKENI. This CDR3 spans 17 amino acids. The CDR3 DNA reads TGTGCCAGCGCACCTCGTAGCGGAGCCCCTAGCACAGATACGCAGTATTTT. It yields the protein CASAPRSGAPSTDTQYF. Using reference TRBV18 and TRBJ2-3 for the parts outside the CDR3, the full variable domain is NAGVMQNPRHLVRRRGQEARLRCSPMKGHSHVYWYRQLPEEGLKFMVYLQKENIIDESGMPKERFSAEFPKEGPSILRIQQVVRGDSAAYFCASAPRSGAPSTDTQYFGPGTRLTVL.

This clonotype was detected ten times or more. This chain's CDR3 is CASSLADLGPWEQYF. CDR3 coding DNA: TGTGCCAGCAGTCTGGCGGACTTGGGGCCGTGGGAGCAGTACTTC. The chain links TRBV7-8 to TRBJ2-7; either TRBD1 or TRBD2 may fit D (5 bases each). V gave up 6 bases and J gave up 7 bases, with 22 bases separating them. The CDR3 has 15 residues. Germline V gene data show CDR1 as SGHVS and CDR2 as FQNEAQ.

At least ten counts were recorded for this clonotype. This chain's CDR3 is CASSIGWYTEAFF. CDR3 DNA: TGTGCCAGTAGTATCGGCTGGTACACTGAAGCTTTCTTT. This rearrangement joins TRBV19 to TRBJ1-1; D is unclear. The CDR3 length is 13 residues. Germline values: CDR1 LNHDA, CDR2 SQIVND (reference sequence). With 3 bases removed from V and 3 bases from J, the gap between germline ends came to 8 bases.

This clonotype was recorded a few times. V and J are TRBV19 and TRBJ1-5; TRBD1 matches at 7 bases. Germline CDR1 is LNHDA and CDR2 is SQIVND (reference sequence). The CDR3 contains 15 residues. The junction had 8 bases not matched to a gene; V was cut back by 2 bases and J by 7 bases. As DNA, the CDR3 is TGTGCCAGTAGTATATTAGGGGGCGGTCACCAGCCCCAGCATTTT. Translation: CASSILGGGHQPQHF.

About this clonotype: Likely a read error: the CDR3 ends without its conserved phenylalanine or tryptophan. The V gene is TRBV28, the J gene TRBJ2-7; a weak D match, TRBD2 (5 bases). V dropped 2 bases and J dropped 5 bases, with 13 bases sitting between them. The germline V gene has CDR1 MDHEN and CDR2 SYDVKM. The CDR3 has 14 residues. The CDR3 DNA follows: TGTGCCAGCAGTTTAGGAGGATCTCCCAACGAGCAGTACTAC. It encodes CASSLGGSPNEQYY.

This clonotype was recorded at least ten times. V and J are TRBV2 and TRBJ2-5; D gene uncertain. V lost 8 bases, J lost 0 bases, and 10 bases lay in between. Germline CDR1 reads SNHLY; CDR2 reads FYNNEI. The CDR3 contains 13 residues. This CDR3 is CASGDHHQETQYF. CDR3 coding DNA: TGTGCCAGCGGGGATCATCACCAAGAGACCCAGTACTTC.

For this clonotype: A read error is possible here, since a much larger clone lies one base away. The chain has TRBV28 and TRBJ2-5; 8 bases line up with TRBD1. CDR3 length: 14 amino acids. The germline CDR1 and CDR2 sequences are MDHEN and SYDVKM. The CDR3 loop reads CASSPWTGQEPQYF. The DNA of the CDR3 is TGTGCCAGCAGTCCTTGGACAGGGCAAGAGCCCCAGTACTTC.

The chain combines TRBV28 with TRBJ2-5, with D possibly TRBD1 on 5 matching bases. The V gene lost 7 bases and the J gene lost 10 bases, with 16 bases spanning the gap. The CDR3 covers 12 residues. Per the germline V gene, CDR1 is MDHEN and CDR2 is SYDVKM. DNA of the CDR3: TGTGCCAGCATCACGCAGGGAAGTGGCCAGTACTTC. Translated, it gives CASITQGSGQYF.

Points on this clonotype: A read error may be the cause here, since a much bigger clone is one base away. For the CDR3, the DNA is TGTGCCAGCAGTTCCCGCATTGGCAATCAGCCCCAGCAATTT. This encodes CASSSRIGNQPQQF. V is TRBV28 and J is TRBJ1-5; no firm D call. Germline CDR1 MDHEN, CDR2 SYDVKM. This CDR3 is 14 amino acids long.

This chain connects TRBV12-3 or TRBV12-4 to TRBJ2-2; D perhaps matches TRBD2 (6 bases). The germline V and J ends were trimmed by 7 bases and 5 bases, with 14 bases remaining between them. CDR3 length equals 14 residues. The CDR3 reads CASTHLAGTGELFF. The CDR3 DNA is TGTGCCAGCACCCATCTGGCGGGAACCGGGGAGCTGTTTTTT.

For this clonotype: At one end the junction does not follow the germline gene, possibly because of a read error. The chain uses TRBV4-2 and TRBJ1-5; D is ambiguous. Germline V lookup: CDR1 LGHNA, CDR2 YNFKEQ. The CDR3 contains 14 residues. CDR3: CASGQELGFQPQHF. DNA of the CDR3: TGTGCCAGCGGCCAAGAGTTAGGATTTCAGCCCCAGCATTTT.

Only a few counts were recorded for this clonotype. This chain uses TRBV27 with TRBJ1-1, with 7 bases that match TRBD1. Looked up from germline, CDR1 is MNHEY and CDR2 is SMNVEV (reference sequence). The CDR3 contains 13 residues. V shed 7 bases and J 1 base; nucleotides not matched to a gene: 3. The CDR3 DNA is TGTGCCAGCAACGGACAGGCGAACACTGAAGCTTTCTTT. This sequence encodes CASNGQANTEAFF.

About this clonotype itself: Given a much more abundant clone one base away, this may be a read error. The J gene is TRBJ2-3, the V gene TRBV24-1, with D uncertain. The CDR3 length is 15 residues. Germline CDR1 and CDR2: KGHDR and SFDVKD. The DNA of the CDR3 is TGTACCACCAGTGATTTGATTGTCCCACCAGATACGCAGTATTTT. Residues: CTTSDLIVPPDTQYF.

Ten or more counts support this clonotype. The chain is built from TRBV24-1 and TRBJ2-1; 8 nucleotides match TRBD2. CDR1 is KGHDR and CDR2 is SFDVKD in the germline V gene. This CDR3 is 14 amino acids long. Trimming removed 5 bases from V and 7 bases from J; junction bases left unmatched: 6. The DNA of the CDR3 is TGTGCCACCAGTGGGATAGCGGGAAATAATGAGCAGTTCTTC. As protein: CATSGIAGNNEQFF.